This T cell receptor beta chain was retrieved from a study of blood T cells in healthy people across ages. The CDR3 consists of 14 residues. In germline, CDR1 is SGHAT, CDR2 FQNNGV. V shed 2 bases, J shed 6 bases, and the junction held 3 bases outside the gene matches. Then a second PCR, running roughly 7 to 11 cycles, was carried out with a sample-barcoded 5' primer and a J-beta primer mix. TCRdb processed the 5' RACE reads anew with MiXCR; each CDR3 protein has one entry. The sample records about 680,000 distinct CDR3 sequences, around 48% being singletons. The receptor was derived from a woman in her sixties in good health. The sequenced material came from blood. This chain connects TRBV11-2 to TRBJ2-7; TRBD2 matches at 11 bases. CDR3 region: CASSLNSGRGEQYF. The CDR3 nucleotides are TGTGCCAGCAGCTTAAATAGCGGGAGGGGCGAGCAGTACTTC. Drawing the rest from reference TRBV11-2 and TRBJ2-7, the complete variable domain is EAGVAQSPRYKIIEKRQSVAFWCNPISGHATLYWYQQILGQGPKLLIQFQNNGVVDDSQLPKDRFSAERLKGVDSTLKIQPAKLEDSAVYLCASSLNSGRGEQYFGPGTRLTVT.